The clone carrying this T cell receptor beta chain has just a few counts. The antigen is undetermined. This CDR3 has 16 amino acids. With 0 bases removed from V and 10 bases from J, the gap between germline ends came to 18 bases. Germline V gene lookup returns CDR1 LGHNA and CDR2 YSLEER. The record originates from a study of T-cell memory formation after mild COVID-19. Overall study: TCR clusters were mostly donor specific.

Using its own MiXCR run on the 5' RACE reads, TCRdb lists one record per CDR3 protein. Of about 170,000 distinct CDR3 sequences in the sample, under 15% were seen once. Overall study results and limits: Among CD4+ contracting clones, most were CM and EM, and CD8+ ones EMRA.

This clonotype was sampled from a man younger than 35 who had mild COVID-19 (a few samples of this study predate the infection). Cell type and time point are not known. The sequenced material came from PBMCs or a T cell subset sorted from them (not recorded which). This chain joins TRBV4-3 and TRBJ1-4; D is ambiguous. CDR3 nucleotide sequence: TGCGCCAGCAGCCAAGAAGGCCGGGCCGTATGGGGAAAACTGTTTTTT. This translates into CASSQEGRAVWGKLFF.